The rows below give T cell receptor beta chains drawn from one sample of a study of read filtering for tumor transcriptome and immune sequencing. From the reads, TCRdb called clonotypes with MiXCR, one entry per CDR3 protein. The sample has about 23,000 distinct CDR3 sequences, around 15% seen once. The sample comprised a population of CD138-negative cells sorted from bone marrow. The source of these receptors is a donor at least 40 years old with multiple myeloma. CDR3s include the opening cysteine and the closing phenylalanine or tryptophan. The order of the fields is D gene, V gene, clone size, J gene, CDR3 protein, CDR3 DNA. A D gene is named only where the DNA matches it firmly. For some rows the clone size is stated as once, few or many, or as a class when expanded; others skip it.

D gene: TRBD2; V gene: TRBV19; clone size: many; J gene: TRBJ2-1; CDR3 protein: CATLGTSGRRSYNEQFF; CDR3 DNA: TGTGCCACCCTCGGGACTAGCGGGAGGAGGTCCTACAATGAGCAGTTCTTC
D gene: NA; V gene: TRBV6-1; clone size: many; J gene: TRBJ1-5; CDR3 protein: CASRKGYNQPQHF; CDR3 DNA: TGTGCCAGCAGAAAGGGGTATAATCAGCCCCAGCATTTT
D gene: NA; V gene: TRBV24-1; clone size: many; J gene: TRBJ2-1; CDR3 protein: CATSIRAYNEQFF; CDR3 DNA: TGTGCCACCAGTATAAGAGCTTACAATGAGCAGTTCTTC
D gene: TRBD2; V gene: TRBV7-8; clone size: many; J gene: TRBJ2-1; CDR3 protein: CASSLVGLAGSYNEQFF; CDR3 DNA: TGTGCCAGCAGCTTAGTAGGACTAGCGGGCTCCTACAATGAGCAGTTCTTC
D gene: TRBD2; V gene: TRBV5-1; clone size: many; J gene: TRBJ2-1; CDR3 protein: CASSWGAGEGDEQFF; CDR3 DNA: TGCGCCAGCAGCTGGGGTGCGGGAGAGGGCGATGAGCAGTTCTTC
D gene: NA; V gene: TRBV20-1; clone size: many; J gene: TRBJ2-1; CDR3 protein: CSARVRTLQNEQFF; CDR3 DNA: TGCAGTGCTAGAGTTAGGACCCTACAGAATGAGCAGTTCTTC
D gene: TRBD2; V gene: TRBV20-1; clone size: many; J gene: TRBJ2-5; CDR3 protein: CSARVVSLAGETQYF; CDR3 DNA: TGCAGTGCTAGGGTCGTGTCCCTAGCGGGGGAGACCCAGTACTTC
D gene: TRBD1; V gene: TRBV28; clone size: many; J gene: TRBJ1-5; CDR3 protein: CASSPDRDRYRGNQPQHF; CDR3 DNA: TGTGCCAGCTCACCCGACCGGGACAGATATAGGGGCAATCAGCCCCAGCATTTT
D gene: TRBD1; V gene: TRBV6-5; clone size: many; J gene: TRBJ2-7; CDR3 protein: CASSRSRGQGWIGEQYF; CDR3 DNA: TGTGCCAGCAGTCGGAGCCGTGGACAGGGCTGGATTGGCGAGCAGTACTTC
D gene: NA; V gene: TRBV4-1; clone size: many; J gene: TRBJ1-2; CDR3 protein: CASSQDPADYYGYTF; CDR3 DNA: TGCGCCAGCAGCCAAGATCCCGCGGATTACTATGGCTACACCTTC
D gene: NA; V gene: TRBV19; clone size: many; J gene: TRBJ1-5; CDR3 protein: CASSIDEAFGGDQPQHF; CDR3 DNA: TGTGCCAGTAGTATAGACGAGGCCTTCGGAGGTGATCAGCCCCAGCATTTT
D gene: NA; V gene: TRBV5-1; clone size: few; J gene: TRBJ1-1; CDR3 protein: CASSLASGGTEAFF; CDR3 DNA: TGCGCCAGCAGCTTGGCTAGTGGAGGCACTGAAGCTTTCTTT
D gene: TRBD1; V gene: TRBV28; clone size: many; J gene: TRBJ1-4; CDR3 protein: CASSPERTGEINEKLFF; CDR3 DNA: TGTGCCAGCAGTCCTGAGAGAACAGGGGAAATTAATGAAAAACTGTTTTTT
D gene: NA; V gene: TRBV11-2; clone size: many; J gene: TRBJ1-5; CDR3 protein: CASSLGAGSNQPQHF; CDR3 DNA: TGTGCCAGCAGCTTAGGGGCAGGAAGTAATCAGCCCCAGCATTTT
D gene: NA; V gene: TRBV5-8; clone size: many; J gene: TRBJ1-2; CDR3 protein: CASSLAVGSDGYTF; CDR3 DNA: TGTGCCAGCAGCTTGGCAGTAGGCAGCGATGGCTACACCTTC
D gene: NA; V gene: TRBV3-1; clone size: NA; J gene: TRBJ2-6; CDR3 protein: CASSQRSGANVLTF; CDR3 DNA: TGTGCCAGCAGCCAACGATCTGGGGCCAACGTCCTGACTTTC
D gene: TRBD2; V gene: TRBV28; clone size: many; J gene: TRBJ2-5; CDR3 protein: CASSPPGGAGETQYF; CDR3 DNA: TGTGCCAGCAGTCCCCCGGGGGGGGCAGGAGAGACCCAGTACTTC